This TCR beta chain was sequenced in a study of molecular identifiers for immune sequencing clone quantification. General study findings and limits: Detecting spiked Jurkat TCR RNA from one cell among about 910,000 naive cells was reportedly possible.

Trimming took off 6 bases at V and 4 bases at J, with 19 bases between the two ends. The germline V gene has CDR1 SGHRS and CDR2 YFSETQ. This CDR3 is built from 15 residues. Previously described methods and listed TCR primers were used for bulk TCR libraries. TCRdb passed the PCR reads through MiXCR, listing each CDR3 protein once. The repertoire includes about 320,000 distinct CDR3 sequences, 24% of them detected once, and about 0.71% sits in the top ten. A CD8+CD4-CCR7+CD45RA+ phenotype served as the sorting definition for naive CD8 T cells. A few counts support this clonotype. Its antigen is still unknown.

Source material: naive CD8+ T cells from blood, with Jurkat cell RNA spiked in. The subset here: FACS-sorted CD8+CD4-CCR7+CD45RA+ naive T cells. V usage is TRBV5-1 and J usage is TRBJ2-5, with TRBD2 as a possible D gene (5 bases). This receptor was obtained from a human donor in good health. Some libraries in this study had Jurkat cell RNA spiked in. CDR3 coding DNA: TGCGCCAGCAAACGAGGCTCCCGCGAGGGAGAGACCCAGTACTTC. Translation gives CASKRGSREGETQYF.